Following are 7 T cell receptor beta chains from one sample sequenced in a study of cytomegalovirus exposure and HLA in healthy donors. PCR amplification relied on 60 Vbeta primers (plus 13 Jbeta primers). Measured with immunoSEQ multiplex PCR; TCRdb has only the in-frame clones, and not every one. Of approximately 150,000 clones listed, over 80% are singletons. The sequenced material came from PBMCs. The receptors stem from a human donor in good health.

CDR3 bases: TGTGCCAGCAGCAGCCGGGACAGATTTAATTCACCCCTCCACTTT. It yields the protein CASSSRDRFNSPLHF. The chain links TRBV21-1 to TRBJ1-6; the listed D gene, TRBD1, was not tested against the DNA. TRBV21-1 is flagged as a pseudogene. This CDR3 comprises 15 residues.

In its sample, this clone was seen a few times. The same CDR3 arises from other DNA sequences in this sample as well. This chain uses TRBV7-2 with TRBJ2-7; 7 bases agree with TRBD1. Germline values: CDR1 SGHTA, CDR2 FQGNSA. Trimming removed 5 bases from V and 3 bases from J; junction bases left unmatched: 7. The CDR3 has 14 amino acids. The CDR3 loop reads CASSLQRTGYEQYF. In nucleotides, the CDR3 is TGTGCCAGCAGCCTCCAGCGGACAGGCTACGAGCAGTACTTC.

This rearrangement joins TRBV29-1 to TRBJ1-2, with D possibly TRBD1 on 5 matching bases. The CDR3 has 12 amino acids. In germline, CDR1 is SQVTM, CDR2 ANQGSEA. V lost 4 bases and J 8 bases, leaving 14 bases between the germline ends. The CDR3 loop reads CSVVFGTRGYTF. The CDR3 DNA sequence: TGCAGCGTTGTTTTTGGGACTCGGGGCTACACCTTC. Full variable domain (remainder filled in from reference TRBV29-1 and TRBJ1-2): SAVISQKPSRDICQRGTSLTIQCQVDSQVTMMFWYRQQPGQSLTLIATANQGSEATYESGFVIDKFPISRPNLTFSTLTVSNMSPEDSSIYLCSVVFGTRGYTFGSGTRLTVV.

The chain employs TRBV4-3 and TRBJ2-1; 8 positions match TRBD2. V shed 0 bases, J shed 2 bases, and the junction held 3 bases outside the gene matches. CDR3 length equals 16 residues. Germline CDR1 reads LGHNA; CDR2 reads YSLEER. This chain's CDR3 is CASSQDLAGPYNEQFF. CDR3 in DNA: TGCGCCAGCAGCCAAGACCTAGCGGGCCCCTACAATGAGCAGTTCTTC.

This clone has just one count. The chain recombines TRBV5-1 with TRBJ1-2; 10 bases line up with TRBD1. CDR3 length equals 15 residues. The J segment lost 7 bases and the V segment lost 4 bases, leaving 10 bases of the junction unmatched. Germline V gives CDR1 SGHRS, CDR2 YFSETQ. The CDR3 nucleotides read TGCGCCAGCAGCCCTAGACAGGGGGCGTCTATTGGCTACACCTTC. Translation: CASSPRQGASIGYTF. The full variable domain, rest sourced from reference TRBV5-1 and TRBJ1-2, is KAGVTQTPRYLIKTRGQQVTLSCSPISGHRSVSWYQQTPGQGLQFLFEYFSETQRNKGNFPGRFSGRQFSNSRSEMNVSTLELGDSALYLCASSPRQGASIGYTFGSGTRLTVV.

V usage is TRBV7-9 and J usage is TRBJ2-4, with a possible D match to TRBD2 (5 bases). There are 14 residues in the CDR3. V lost 8 bases to trimming and J lost 0 bases, with 11 bases between them. Germline CDR1 reads SEHNR; CDR2 reads FQNEAQ (reference sequence). The CDR3 loop is CASQSAGAKNIQYF. CDR3 sequence (DNA): TGTGCCAGCCAGTCGGCGGGAGCCAAAAACATTCAGTACTTC.

This clone has a handful of counts. This rearrangement joins TRBV6-5 to TRBJ2-7; a possible D gene is TRBD1 (6 bases). The ends were cut back, 5 bases at V and 3 bases at J, with 11 bases in the middle. Germline assignment: CDR1 MNHEY and CDR2 SVGAGI. The CDR3 loop spans 13 amino acids. CDR3 DNA sequence: TGTGCCAGCAGTCGAAGGACAGACTACGAGCAGTACTTC. Amino acids: CASSRRTDYEQYF.